These 11 T cell receptor beta chains came from one sample sequenced in a study of cytomegalovirus exposure and HLA in healthy donors. Primers included in the PCR were 60 Vbeta and 13 Jbeta primers. Generated by immunoSEQ multiplex PCR, the TCRdb table keeps only in-frame clones and is missing some. Counted here are about 120,000 clones, around 63% occurring once; the ten biggest clones make up approximately 11%. The sequenced sample was PBMCs. Receptor source: a man aged 40-49 years in good health and CMV-seropositive.

This clone was seen a few times. The rearrangement uses TRBV6-5 and TRBJ1-2, with 7 nucleotides matching TRBD1. V trimming: 0 bases; J trimming: 3 bases; junction bases outside the gene matches: 4. The germline V gene encodes CDR1 MNHEY and CDR2 SVGAGI. This CDR3 contains 15 residues. In DNA form, the CDR3 reads TGTGCCAGCAGTTACTCGAGTACAGGGGACTATGGCTACACCTTC. It is translated as CASSYSSTGDYGYTF.

The chain has TRBV5-6 and TRBJ1-1, with D uncertain. In germline, CDR1 is SGHDT, CDR2 YYEEEE. This CDR3 is 15 amino acids long. Between the trimmed V and J ends, which lost 1 base and 5 bases, there was a span of 15 bases. The CDR3 is CASSLRPGGRTEAFF. CDR3 DNA sequence: TGTGCCAGCAGCTTGCGGCCTGGAGGTAGGACTGAAGCTTTCTTT.

The chain is built from TRBV18 and TRBJ2-3; TRBD2 agrees at 7 bases. The ends lost 0 bases at V and 2 bases at J; junction bases unmatched: 5. Germline V gene lookup returns CDR1 KGHSH and CDR2 LQKENI. This CDR3 is built from 16 residues. The CDR3 loop reads CASSPPAGLHTDTQYF. DNA for the CDR3: TGTGCCAGCTCACCACCCGCGGGACTACACACAGATACGCAGTATTTT.

This clone has only a few counts. V is TRBV19 and J is TRBJ2-1; D is perhaps TRBD1 (6 bases). Germline assignment: CDR1 LNHDA and CDR2 SQIVND (reference sequence). The V end was cut by 3 bases, the J end by 3 bases, with 12 bases between. The CDR3 loop spans 15 amino acids. DNA for the CDR3: TGTGCCAGTAGTATGGGGACAAGTGTCTACAATGAGCAGTTCTTC. Translation gives CASSMGTSVYNEQFF.

This chain connects TRBV6-5 to TRBJ2-7; D possibly corresponds to TRBD1 (6 bases). The CDR3 has 14 residues. Trimming took off 2 bases at V and 1 base at J, with 9 bases between the two ends. Germline values: CDR1 MNHEY, CDR2 SVGAGI. CDR3 amino acids: CASSYVGQSYEQYF. In nucleotides, the CDR3 is TGTGCCAGCAGTTACGTAGGACAGTCCTACGAGCAGTACTTC.

This clone was observed a few times. The chain recombines TRBV5-1 with TRBJ1-3; possibly TRBD1 for D (5 bases). The CDR3 totals 14 residues. The V end was cut by 1 base, the J end by 3 bases, with 8 bases between. Germline CDR1 SGHRS, CDR2 YFSETQ. Written as DNA, the CDR3 is TGCGCCAGCAGCTTGATAGGGGATGGAAACACCATATATTTT. Amino acids: CASSLIGDGNTIYF.

The rearrangement joins TRBV2 to TRBJ2-3; the D is unclear. The CDR3 runs to 13 residues. Germline CDR1 reads SNHLY; CDR2 reads FYNNEI. V shed 4 bases and J shed 2 bases, with 7 bases lying between them. This CDR3 is CASSVEFTDTQYF. CDR3 in DNA: TGTGCCAGCAGTGTCGAGTTCACAGATACGCAGTATTTT.

The chain carries TRBV7-9 and TRBJ2-2; TRBD1 matches 8 bases. CDR1 and CDR2 (germline): SEHNR, FQNEAQ (reference sequence). The CDR3 has 16 residues. Germline trimming cut 2 bases from V and 4 bases from J; bases unmatched to any gene: 6. CDR3 DNA: TGTGCCAGCAGCTTAACTTCAGGGGGCAGCACCGGGGAGCTGTTTTTT. Translation gives CASSLTSGGSTGELFF.

V gene TRBV2 combines with J gene TRBJ2-3, with 12 positions matching TRBD1. With 6 bases clipped from V and 2 bases from J, the junction kept 6 bases outside the gene matches. The germline gives CDR1 SNHLY, CDR2 FYNNEI. The CDR3 runs to 16 residues. CDR3 sequence: CASSPGQGANTDTQYF. For the CDR3, the DNA is TGTGCCAGCAGCCCGGGACAGGGGGCGAACACAGATACGCAGTATTTT.

This chain links TRBV19 with TRBJ2-3; TRBD2 matches at 7 bases. CDR3 length: 15 residues. Germline loops: CDR1 LNHDA, CDR2 SQIVND (reference sequence). V dropped 6 bases and J dropped 1; count of bases not matched to a gene: 7. CDR3 DNA sequence: TGTGCCAGTAGCCACCTTCTAGCGGGCACAGATACGCAGTATTTT. This sequence encodes CASSHLLAGTDTQYF.

This clone was picked up a small number of times. J is TRBJ2-3 and V is TRBV19; 7 bases line up with TRBD2. Germline CDR1 and CDR2: LNHDA and SQIVND (reference sequence). Trimming took 7 bases from V and 6 from J; bases not matched to a gene: 13. This CDR3 has 15 residues. CDR3 bases: TGTGCCAGTAACATCCGGGACTACGGTGCGGATACGCAGTATTTT. Its translation: CASNIRDYGADTQYF.